The following is a T cell receptor (beta chain) sequence with its context. The target antigen is unknown. The J segment lost 13 bases and the V segment lost 5 bases, leaving 8 bases of the junction unmatched. The CDR3 totals 12 residues. Combining a sample-barcoded 5' primer with a J-beta primer mix, a second PCR ran for roughly 6 to 12 cycles. TCRdb passed the 5' RACE reads through MiXCR, listing each CDR3 protein once. This table has some 1 million distinct CDR3 sequences, 35% to 55% appearing once. The data are from a study of blood T cells in healthy people across ages. Regarding the study as a whole: Strongly correlated with naive T cell percentage was TCR beta diversity.

This sequence joins TRBV12-3 or TRBV12-4 and TRBJ2-4; 7 nucleotides agree with TRBD2. The receptor was isolated from an older woman in good health. The sequenced sample was blood. The CDR3 nucleotides read TGTGCCAGCAGTAACGCTCGGGGGGAGCAGTACTTC. Protein sequence: CASSNARGEQYF.